This TCR beta chain is drawn from a study of blood T cell repertoires in COVID-19. Study context: Material from acute and convalescent COVID-19 was sourced from the United States, Italy and Spain. T cells, B-cell-depleted T cells, or PBMCs provided the cDNA or gDNA that served as material.

The authors' processing: Amplifying reference gene primers gave estimates of nucleated cell counts. Sequencing used immunoSEQ multiplex PCR; TCRdb keeps in-frame clones, though not all of them. Clonal size and the V and J genes are those of that table, whereas D and trimming came from the DNA. This repertoire shows tens of thousands of clones, over 80% found once; its top ten account for 5.8%. CDR1 and CDR2 from the germline V gene are SGHVS and FQNEAQ. V shed 3 bases, J shed 2 bases, and the junction held 5 bases outside the gene matches. The CDR3 has 15 residues. Sequences were obtained from peripheral blood. The source is a man aged 50 or older with active COVID-19. This rearrangement joins TRBV7-8 to TRBJ2-3; 7 nucleotides match TRBD2. This CDR3 is CASSLTGTTTDTQYF. The CDR3, as DNA: TGTGCCAGCAGCTTGACCGGGACTACCACAGATACGCAGTATTTT.